The present TCR beta chain was sequenced within a study of T cell changes during pregnancy in multiple sclerosis. Unmatched junction bases numbered 7, after V lost 4 bases and J lost 8 bases. The CDR3 has 14 residues. Germline V gene data show CDR1 as MNHEY and CDR2 as SMNVEV (reference sequence). TCRdb's copy holds only in-frame clones and misses some; the assay was immunoSEQ multiplex PCR. The table shows some 50,000 clones, with roughly 92% occurring only once. This receptor was obtained from a female donor with multiple sclerosis, enrolled in a pregnancy study. The rearrangement uses TRBV27 and TRBJ1-2; 10 bases map to TRBD1. Specimen: peripheral blood, collected after pregnancy. The CDR3: CASSSGTGAGGYTF. DNA of the CDR3: TGTGCCAGCAGTTCCGGGACAGGGGCAGGAGGCTACACCTTC.